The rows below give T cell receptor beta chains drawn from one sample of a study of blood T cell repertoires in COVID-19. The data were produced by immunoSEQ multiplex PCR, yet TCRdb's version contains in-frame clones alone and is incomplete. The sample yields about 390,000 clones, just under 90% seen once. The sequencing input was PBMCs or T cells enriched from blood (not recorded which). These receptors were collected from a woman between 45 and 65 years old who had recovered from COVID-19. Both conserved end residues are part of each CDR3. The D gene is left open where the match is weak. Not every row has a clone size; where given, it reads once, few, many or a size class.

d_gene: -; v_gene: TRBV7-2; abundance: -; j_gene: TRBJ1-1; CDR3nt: TGTGCCAGCAGCTTAGGGTTTACGGCTGAAGCTTTCTTT; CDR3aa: CASSLGFTAEAFF
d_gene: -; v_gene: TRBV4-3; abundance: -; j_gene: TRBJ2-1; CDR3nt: TGCGCCAGCAGCCAAGGGAGGGTTGGGGATGCCTACAATGAGCAGTTCTTC; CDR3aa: CASSQGRVGDAYNEQFF
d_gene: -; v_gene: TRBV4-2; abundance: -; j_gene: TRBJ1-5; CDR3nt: TGTGCCAGCAGCCAAGACATGGGGGGTAGTCAGCCCCAGCATTTT; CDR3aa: CASSQDMGGSQPQHF
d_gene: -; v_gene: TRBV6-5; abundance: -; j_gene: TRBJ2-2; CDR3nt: TGTGCCAGCAGTCTAGACTTAAACACCGGGGAGCTGTTTTTT; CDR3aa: CASSLDLNTGELFF
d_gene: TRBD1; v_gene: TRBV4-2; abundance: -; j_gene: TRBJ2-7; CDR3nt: TGTGCCAGCAGCCAAGCCGTGATGGGACAGTACGTAATCGGATCCTACGAGCAGTACTTC; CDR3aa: CASSQAVMGQYVIGSYEQYF
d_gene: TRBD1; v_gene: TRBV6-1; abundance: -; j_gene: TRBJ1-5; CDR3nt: TGTGCCAGCAGTGATAGGGACAGGGGAAATCAGCCCCAGCATTTT; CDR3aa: CASSDRDRGNQPQHF
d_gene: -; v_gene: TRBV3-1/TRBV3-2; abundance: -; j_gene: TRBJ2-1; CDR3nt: TGTGCCAGCAGCCAAGTCTCTAGCTCCTACAATGAGCAGTTCTTC; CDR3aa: CASSQVSSSYNEQFF
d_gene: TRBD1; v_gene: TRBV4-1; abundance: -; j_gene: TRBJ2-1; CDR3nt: TGCGCCAGCAGCCAAGAGATTCCAGGGGGCTTCGATGAGCAGTTCTTC; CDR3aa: CASSQEIPGGFDEQFF
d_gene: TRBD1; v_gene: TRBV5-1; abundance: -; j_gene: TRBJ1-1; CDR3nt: TGCGCCAGCAGCTTGCTTCCCGGGACAGGGGAGGGTTTGGGCACTGAAGCTTTCTTT; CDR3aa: CASSLLPGTGEGLGTEAFF
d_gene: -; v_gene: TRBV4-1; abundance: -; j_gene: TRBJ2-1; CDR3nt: TGCGCCAGCAGCCAAGCCGCCGTACGGGAGCAGTTCTTC; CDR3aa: CASSQAAVREQFF
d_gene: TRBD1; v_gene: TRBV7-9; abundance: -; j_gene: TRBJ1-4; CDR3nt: TGTGCCAGCAGCTTAGGGGACAGGGTGATTACTAATGAAAAACTGTTTTTT; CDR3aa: CASSLGDRVITNEKLFF
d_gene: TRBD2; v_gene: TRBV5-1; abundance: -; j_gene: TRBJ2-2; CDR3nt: TGCGCCAGCAGCTCTAGCGGGGGAAGGACCGGGGAGCTGTTTTTT; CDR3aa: CASSSSGGRTGELFF
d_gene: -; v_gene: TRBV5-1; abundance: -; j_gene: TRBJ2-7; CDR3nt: TGCGCCAGCAGCTTGGACAGGGAGGGTGGCGAGCAGTACTTC; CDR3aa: CASSLDREGGEQYF
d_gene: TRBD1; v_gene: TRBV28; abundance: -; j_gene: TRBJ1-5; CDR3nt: TGTGCCAGCAGCCACAACGACAGGGGGCATCAGCCCCAGCATTTT; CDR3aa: CASSHNDRGHQPQHF
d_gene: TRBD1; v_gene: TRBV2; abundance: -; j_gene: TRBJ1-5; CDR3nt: TGTGCCAGCGGGGGGACAGGAGTTCGGAATCAGCCCCAGCATTTT; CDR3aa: CASGGTGVRNQPQHF
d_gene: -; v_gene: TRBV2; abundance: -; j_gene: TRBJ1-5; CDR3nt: TGTGCCAGCAGCCAGGTAGGCGGGGGGCAGCCCCAGCATTTT; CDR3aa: CASSQVGGGQPQHF
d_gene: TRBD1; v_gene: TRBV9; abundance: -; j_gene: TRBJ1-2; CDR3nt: TGTGCCAGCAGCACCGCCGGACAGGGAGGGGATGGCTACACCTTC; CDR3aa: CASSTAGQGGDGYTF
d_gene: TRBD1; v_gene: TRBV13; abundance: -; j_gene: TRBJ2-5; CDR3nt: TGTGCCAGCAGCGCCCGGACAGGGGAAGAGACCCAGTACTTC; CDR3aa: CASSARTGEETQYF
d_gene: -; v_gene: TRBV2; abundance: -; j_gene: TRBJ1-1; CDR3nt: TGTGCCAGCAGTGAACTAGGAGGTTATACTGAAGCTTTCTTT; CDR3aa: CASSELGGYTEAFF
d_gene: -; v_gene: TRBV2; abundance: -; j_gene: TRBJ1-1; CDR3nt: TGTGCCAGCAGTGAAGCGAGAGAGGGAGACGACACTGAAGCTTTCTTT; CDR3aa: CASSEAREGDDTEAFF
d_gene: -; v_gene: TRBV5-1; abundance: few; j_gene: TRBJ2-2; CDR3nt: TGCGCCAGCAGCCGGACAGGGCTAGCGGTAACCGGGGAGCTGTTTTTT; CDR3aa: CASSRTGLAVTGELFF
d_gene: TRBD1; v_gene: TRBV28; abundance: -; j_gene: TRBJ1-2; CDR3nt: TGTGCCAGCAGATCCGCAGGGGGCCCTGGCTACACCTTC; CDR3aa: CASRSAGGPGYTF
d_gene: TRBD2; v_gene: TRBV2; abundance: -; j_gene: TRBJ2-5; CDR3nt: TGTGTTGGTGGGCTAGCGGAAGAGACCCAGTACTTC; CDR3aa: CVGGLAEETQYF
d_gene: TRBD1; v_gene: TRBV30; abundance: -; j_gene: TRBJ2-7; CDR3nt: TGTGCCTGGGGGGGACAGTCCTACGAGCAGTACTTC; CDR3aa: CAWGGQSYEQYF
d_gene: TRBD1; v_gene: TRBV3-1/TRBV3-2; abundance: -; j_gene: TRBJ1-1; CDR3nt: TGTGCCAGCAGACTAAACAGGGGGCAGAACACTGAAGCTTTCTTT; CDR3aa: CASRLNRGQNTEAFF
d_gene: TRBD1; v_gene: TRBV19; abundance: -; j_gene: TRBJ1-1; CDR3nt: TGTGCCAGTAGTCCCGGACAGGGGGAAGCTTTCTTT; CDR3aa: CASSPGQGEAFF
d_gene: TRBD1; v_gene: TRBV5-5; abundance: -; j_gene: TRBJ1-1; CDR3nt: TGTGCCAGCAGTCCGACAGGGCAGAACACTGAAGCTTTCTTT; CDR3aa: CASSPTGQNTEAFF
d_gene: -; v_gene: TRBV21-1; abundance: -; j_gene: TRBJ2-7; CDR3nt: TGTGCCAGCAGCGCGCTCCGTGGACAGGGGGCGGGCGAGCAGTACTTC; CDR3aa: CASSALRGQGAGEQYF
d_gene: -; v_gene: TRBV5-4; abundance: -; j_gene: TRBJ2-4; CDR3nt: TGTGCCAGCAGCTCCGGGAACACTATAGCCAAAAACATTCAGTACTTC; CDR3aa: CASSSGNTIAKNIQYF